The source of this T cell receptor (beta chain) is a study of cytomegalovirus exposure and HLA in healthy donors. Overall study results and limits: It was reported that TCR beta sequences correctly inferred the HLA-A and HLA-B alleles for most subjects. Earlier analysis looked at TCR beta V segments, and most were productive about 90% or about 30% of the time. Several of the most significant clusters appeared linked to common viral pathogens, based on a later analysis.

For this clone: Its antigen is unknown.

CDR1 is SEHNR, CDR2 FQNEAQ, per germline (reference sequence). The trim removed 0 bases at V and 6 bases at J, leaving 1 base unmatched. This CDR3 is 14 amino acids long. Nominally healthy donors provided the samples, though records likely missed some immune exposures. The PCR used 60 Vbeta and 13 Jbeta primers. TCRdb keeps only in-frame clones here, not all; method: immunoSEQ multiplex PCR. The sample shows 100,000 to 130,000 clones, approximately 80% of them seen only once. The chain couples TRBV7-9 to TRBJ1-5; 8 bases align to TRBD1. This TCR was sampled from a male donor in good health and CMV-seronegative. Sequencing was carried out using PBMCs. CDR3 in DNA: TGTGCCAGCAGCTTAGCACAGGGGGGTCAGCCCCAGCATTTT. Its translation is CASSLAQGGQPQHF.